Shown below are 26 T cell receptor beta chains from a single sample sequenced in a study of post-analysis software for immune sequencing data (dated by TCRdb to the mid-2010s). Here is what the overall study found, with its caveats: Roughly 5 TRBV segments, including TRBV5-6, TRBV5-1 and TRBV20-1, were significantly more frequent in patients than controls.

Preparation of the library involved PCR. Sequenced using an Illumina HiSeq 2500. To reduce PCR and sequencing biases, unique molecular identifiers were incorporated into the TCR beta cDNA libraries. In-frame beta chains were kept once TCRdb had trimmed the public reads at Q25 with fastp and called clones with MiXCR. Rows merge per CDR3 protein into single entries with the most common DNA and genes. Recorded for this sample are some 800,000 distinct CDR3 sequences; around 45% of them occurred a single time. Jointly, the top ten make up around 4.7% of the sample. Their antigens are not known. Sequenced input: blood. These receptors were obtained from a girl aged 10-17 years with multiple sclerosis.

The sample holds a few counts of this clonotype. This chain connects TRBV6-5 to TRBJ2-5; 8 bases align to TRBD2. The J call may be mistaken, given a closer DNA end match to TRBJ2-7. The CDR3 contains 14 residues. Per germline, CDR1 MNHEY and CDR2 SVGAGI. The chain's CDR3 is CASRASGSTHEQYF. DNA of the CDR3: TGTGCCAGCAGGGCCAGCGGGAGTACCCACGAGCAGTACTTC.

The chain employs TRBV7-8 and TRBJ2-1; 12 nucleotides line up with TRBD2. Per the germline V gene, CDR1 is SGHVS and CDR2 is FQNEAQ. The junction had 10 bases not matched to a gene; V was cut back by 3 bases and J by 10 bases. This CDR3 comprises 16 residues. CDR3 nucleotides: TGTGCCAGCAGCTTCTCACTAGCGGGAGGCCCCGAGGAGCAGTTCTTC. Encoded protein: CASSFSLAGGPEEQFF.

This clonotype has more than one count but fewer than ten. The chain recombines TRBV29-1 with TRBJ2-3; 11 nucleotides agree with TRBD2. From germline, CDR1 is SQVTM and CDR2 ANQGSEA. CDR3 length: 15 residues. V dropped 1 base and J dropped 2; count of bases not matched to a gene: 2. CDR3 sequence (DNA): TGCAGCGTTGAAGGACTAGCGGGACCCACAGATACGCAGTATTTT. As protein: CSVEGLAGPTDTQYF.

The chain employs TRBV5-1 and TRBJ2-7, with TRBD2 matching over 13 bases. V lost 4 bases and J lost 2; bases outside the gene matches: 3. This CDR3 comprises 15 residues. Germline V gene sequence: CDR1 SGHRS, CDR2 YFSETQ. The CDR3: CASSVGLAGTYEQYF. For the CDR3, the DNA is TGCGCCAGCAGCGTGGGACTAGCGGGAACCTACGAGCAGTACTTC.

J is TRBJ2-7 and V is TRBV12-3 or TRBV12-4; possible D gene TRBD2, 6 bases. V was clipped by 7 bases and J by 6 bases, with 19 bases between them. This CDR3 region has 14 residues. Here the CDR3 DNA reads TGTGCCAGCACCCGGGGACTCGAAGTCGGCGAGCAGTACTTC. It codes for CASTRGLEVGEQYF.

This clonotype was seen a few times. The chain joins TRBV6-1 to TRBJ2-1, with 13 nucleotides matching TRBD2. V dropped 6 bases and J dropped 4; count of bases not matched to a gene: 3. The CDR3 is 15 amino acids. From germline, CDR1 is MNHNS and CDR2 SASEGT. The CDR3 DNA reads as TGTGCCAGCAGCACTAGCGGGGGGGGTTACAATGAGCAGTTCTTC. Translating gives CASSTSGGGYNEQFF.

The J gene is TRBJ2-7, the V gene TRBV5-1, with 11 bases fitting TRBD1. V trimming: 5 bases; J trimming: 6 bases; junction bases outside the gene matches: 7. The CDR3 loop spans 14 amino acids. CDR1 and CDR2 (germline): SGHRS, YFSETQ. The CDR3 loop reads CASRGTGGPGEQYF. CDR3 bases: TGCGCCAGCAGGGGGACAGGGGGTCCTGGCGAGCAGTACTTC.

This clonotype has only a few counts. The V call is TRBV7-8, the J call TRBJ2-1, with 11 bases identical to TRBD2. V lost 4 bases, J lost 7 bases, and 12 bases stayed unmatched. Germline V lookup: CDR1 SGHVS, CDR2 FQNEAQ. This CDR3 region has 17 residues. CDR3 protein: CASSSSSGTSGANEQFF. The CDR3 bases are TGTGCCAGCAGCTCGTCCTCCGGGACTAGCGGAGCAAATGAGCAGTTCTTC.

The CDR3 DNA follows: TGTGCCAGCAGCCCCCTACTAGCGGGAGGGGCAGATACGCAGTATTTT. Residues: CASSPLLAGGADTQYF. The chain carries TRBV12-3 or TRBV12-4 and TRBJ2-3; 13 nucleotides match TRBD2. The CDR3 contains 16 residues. Germline trimming cut 6 bases from V and 4 bases from J; bases unmatched to any gene: 7.

This chain links TRBV15 with TRBJ2-4, with 7 bases lining up with TRBD2. Trimming at V came to 8 bases and at J to 13 bases, leaving 11 bases not matched to a gene. This CDR3 is built from 12 residues. CDR1 and CDR2 (germline): LNHNV, YYDKDF (reference sequence). The CDR3 region has the DNA TGTGCCACCTCTGCGGGAGTAGACGGGCAGTACTTC. As protein: CATSAGVDGQYF.

CDR3 nucleotide sequence: TGTGCCAGCAGTGAATCGAGGGATGGAGAGACCCAGTACTTC. Protein product: CASSESRDGETQYF. The chain employs TRBV25-1 and TRBJ2-5; perhaps TRBD2 as D (5 bases). The CDR3 contains 14 residues. The germline gives CDR1 MGHDK, CDR2 SYGVNS. Trimming stripped 1 base from V and 4 bases from J, with 10 bases between.

J is TRBJ2-2 and V is TRBV24-1; possibly TRBD1 or TRBD2 for D (5 bases each). The CDR3 length is 14 residues. V gave up 9 bases and J gave up 4 bases, with 14 bases separating them. CDR1 KGHDR and CDR2 SFDVKD come from the germline V gene. The CDR3 coding sequence is TGTGCCACCGGGGTTATCGGGGCCACCGGGGAGCTGTTTTTT. Its protein is CATGVIGATGELFF.

The rearrangement links TRBV20-1 to TRBJ2-1; 10 nucleotides agree with TRBD2. CDR1 DFQATT and CDR2 SNEGSKA come from the germline V gene (reference sequence). The junction had 11 bases not matched to a gene; V was cut back by 4 bases and J by 8 bases. The CDR3 runs to 15 residues. CDR3 region: CSAIASASGRYEQFF. The CDR3 DNA reads as TGCAGTGCTATTGCTTCGGCTAGCGGGAGATATGAGCAGTTCTTC.

This clonotype was seen only a few times. The CDR3 region is CASSFFRDEKLFF. The CDR3 DNA is TGTGCCAGCAGTTTTTTCAGGGATGAAAAACTGTTTTTT. V and J are TRBV12-3 or TRBV12-4 and TRBJ1-4; D perhaps matches TRBD1 (5 bases). The V end was cut by 3 bases, the J end by 6 bases, with 8 bases between. The CDR3 extends over 13 amino acids.

This clonotype has a handful of counts. The chain links TRBV25-1 to TRBJ2-5; D might be TRBD2 (6 bases). The CDR3 has 12 residues. The V gene's germline CDR1 is MGHDK and CDR2 SYGVNS. Trimming removed 7 bases from V and 3 bases from J, with 9 bases in between. The CDR3 DNA follows: TGTGCCAGCACCGGGAGAAAAGAGACCCAGTACTTC. Its protein is CASTGRKETQYF.

The chain links TRBV15 to TRBJ2-1; possibly TRBD1 for D (6 bases). CDR1 is LNHNV and CDR2 is YYDKDF in the germline V gene (reference sequence). The CDR3 is 20 amino acids. Deletions cut 0 bases from V and 0 bases from J, with 21 bases between. The CDR3, as DNA: TGTGCCACCAGCAGAGAGAGGGACACGAGAGCGATCAGCTCCTACAATGAGCAGTTCTTC. Protein product: CATSRERDTRAISSYNEQFF.

This chain connects TRBV6-5 to TRBJ1-2; 9 nucleotides match TRBD1. CDR1 and CDR2 (germline): MNHEY, SVGAGI. V lost 6 bases and J lost 8; bases outside the gene matches: 7. CDR3 length equals 13 residues. CDR3: CASSQNRGPGYTF. The CDR3 DNA sequence: TGTGCCAGCAGCCAAAACAGGGGGCCAGGCTACACCTTC.

The table lists this clonotype with a count of one. The genes are TRBV5-1 and TRBJ2-4; D uncertain. This CDR3 comprises 13 residues. Germline values: CDR1 SGHRS, CDR2 YFSETQ. Trimming shortened V by 0 bases and J by 12 bases, and 13 bases separated the two germline ends. CDR3 amino acids: CASSLDPETTQYF. The CDR3 DNA sequence: TGCGCCAGCAGCTTGGACCCAGAAACCACTCAGTACTTC.

The CDR3 protein is CSARDETNPYEQYF. DNA of the CDR3: TGCAGTGCTAGAGATGAGACGAACCCCTACGAGCAGTACTTC. The rearrangement uses TRBV20-1 and TRBJ2-7; no clear D. The V gene's germline CDR1 is DFQATT and CDR2 SNEGSKA (reference sequence). The CDR3 length is 14 residues. V was pared by 0 bases and J by 2 bases, with 11 bases between.

V gene TRBV27 combines with J gene TRBJ2-3, with 7 bases lining up with TRBD2. The CDR3 has 18 residues. Per germline, CDR1 MNHEY and CDR2 SMNVEV (reference sequence). Trimming removed 4 bases from V and 6 bases from J; junction bases left unmatched: 19. CDR3: CASSWGGSGLAVTDTQYF. CDR3 sequence (DNA): TGTGCCAGCAGTTGGGGAGGGTCAGGCCTAGCGGTAACGGATACGCAGTATTTT.

J is TRBJ2-3 and V is TRBV28; 7 positions agree with TRBD2. This CDR3 is 15 amino acids long. J was trimmed by 6 bases and V by 3 bases; bases with no gene match: 9. Germline CDR1 is MDHEN and CDR2 is SYDVKM. The CDR3 sequence is CASSFQMSGVDTQYF. In nucleotides, the CDR3 is TGTGCCAGCAGTTTCCAGATGAGCGGGGTGGATACGCAGTATTTT.

The CDR3 sequence is CASRGLAGWGDNEQFF. CDR3 bases: TGTGCCAGCAGGGGACTAGCGGGATGGGGGGACAATGAGCAGTTCTTC. The chain is built from TRBV12-3 or TRBV12-4 and TRBJ2-1; TRBD2 agrees at 13 bases. CDR3 length equals 16 residues. Germline trimming cut 6 bases from V and 5 bases from J; bases unmatched to any gene: 7.

This sequence joins TRBV5-6 and TRBJ2-6, with 7 bases fitting TRBD2. V was clipped by 0 bases and J by 0 bases; unmatched bases: 3. The CDR3 runs 17 residues. Germline-derived CDR1 and CDR2 are SGHDT and YYEEEE. The CDR3, as DNA: TGTGCCAGCAGCTTGGTGGGGGGGGGCTCTGGGGCCAACGTCCTGACTTTC. This sequence encodes CASSLVGGGSGANVLTF.

The gene calls are TRBV4-3 and TRBJ1-2, with TRBD1 matching 9 bases. Germline lookup yields CDR1 LGHNA and CDR2 YSLEER. V shed 0 bases and J 5 bases; nucleotides not matched to a gene: 7. The CDR3 consists of 16 residues. The CDR3 region is CASSQDTGGNGYGYTF. The DNA for the CDR3 is TGCGCCAGCAGCCAAGATACAGGGGGCAATGGTTATGGCTACACCTTC.

The V and J genes are TRBV7-6 and TRBJ2-2; TRBD1 matches at 7 bases. After removal of 5 bases from V and 6 bases from J, the junction contained 9 bases not matched to a gene. This CDR3 comprises 15 residues. The germline V gene encodes CDR1 SGHVS and CDR2 FNYEAQ. The CDR3 reads CASSQTGSSSGELFF. The CDR3 DNA is TGTGCCAGCAGCCAGACAGGGTCTAGTTCCGGGGAGCTGTTTTTT.

This clonotype has only a few counts. V gene TRBV4-3 combines with J gene TRBJ1-1, with D perhaps matching TRBD1 (5 bases). The CDR3 totals 17 residues. The germline gives CDR1 LGHNA, CDR2 YSLEER. V was pared by 0 bases and J by 5 bases, with 19 bases between. The CDR3 loop is CASSQEVVGERRTEAFF. CDR3 bases: TGCGCCAGCAGCCAAGAAGTCGTAGGGGAACGGAGGACTGAAGCTTTCTTT.